The 11 T cell receptor beta chains presented below share a single source sample, sequenced in a study of blood T cell repertoires in COVID-19. Generated by immunoSEQ multiplex PCR, the TCRdb table keeps only in-frame clones and is missing some. The top ten hold under 20% of the sample, which has over 60,000 clones, 82% seen once. What was sequenced was peripheral blood. These receptors were taken from a human donor in a cohort sampled during active COVID-19.

This clone was counted once. The V call is TRBV12-3 or TRBV12-4, the J call TRBJ2-1; unclear D gene. The CDR3 covers 13 residues. V lost 0 bases, J lost 4 bases, and 4 bases lay in between. CDR3: CASSLAYYNEQFF. The CDR3 DNA follows: TGTGCCAGCAGTTTAGCGTATTACAATGAGCAGTTCTTC.

J is TRBJ1-2 and V is TRBV4-1; tentatively, D is TRBD1 (5 bases). Germline loops: CDR1 MGHRA, CDR2 YSYEKL. This CDR3 is 19 amino acids long. Trimming pared 1 base from V and 1 base from J, leaving 22 bases between. CDR3 protein: CASSQVLRDRQKRNYGYTF. CDR3 coding DNA: TGCGCCAGCAGCCAAGTCCTCCGCGATCGACAGAAACGTAACTATGGCTACACCTTC.

The chain links TRBV7-3 to TRBJ1-5; D may be TRBD1 (6 bases). Trimming cost V 2 bases and J 2 bases, with 13 bases left between them. Germline V CDR1 and CDR2: SGHTA, FQGTGA. This CDR3 contains 16 residues. The CDR3 sequence is CASSLVRSGGNQPQHF. In DNA, the CDR3 is TGTGCCAGCAGCTTAGTCAGGTCAGGGGGCAATCAGCCCCAGCATTTT.

This clone was detected only a few times. The gene calls are TRBV7-9 and TRBJ1-4; maybe TRBD1 (6 bases). This CDR3 is built from 13 residues. From germline, CDR1 is SEHNR and CDR2 FQNEAQ (reference sequence). V was trimmed by 0 bases and J by 13 bases, leaving 12 bases between them. The CDR3 loop is CASSLADRKGLFF. The CDR3 nucleotides read TGTGCCAGCAGCTTAGCGGACAGAAAGGGACTGTTTTTT.

The CDR3 spells CATSLAGNSYEQYF. DNA of the CDR3: TGTGCCACGTCCTTAGCGGGGAACTCCTACGAGCAGTACTTC. The genes are TRBV15 and TRBJ2-7; the match to TRBD2 covers 8 bases. J was trimmed by 0 bases and V by 9 bases; bases with no gene match: 7. CDR3 length equals 14 residues. Looked up from germline, CDR1 is LNHNV and CDR2 is YYDKDF (reference sequence).

The V call is TRBV10-2, the J call TRBJ2-5; the match to TRBD1 covers 7 bases. Germline lookup yields CDR1 WSHSY and CDR2 SAAADI. V was pared by 3 bases and J by 0 bases, with 10 bases of the junction left unmatched. The CDR3 sequence is 17 residues long. CDR3 residues: CASSDVTGTAYQETQYF. The CDR3, as DNA: TGCGCCAGCAGTGATGTGACCGGGACAGCTTACCAAGAGACCCAGTACTTC.

The V call is TRBV27, the J call TRBJ2-7, with a tentative D call TRBD1 (6 bases). V was shortened by 4 bases and J by 0 bases, with 10 bases between the two germline ends. CDR3 length: 14 amino acids. Germline lookup yields CDR1 MNHEY and CDR2 SMNVEV (reference sequence). Here the CDR3 DNA reads TGTGCCAGCAGTTCGGACAGTTACTCCTACGAGCAGTACTTC. It codes for CASSSDSYSYEQYF.

The genes are TRBV7-9 and TRBJ2-5, with D maybe TRBD1 (5 bases). The CDR3 runs 17 residues. The V and J ends lost 3 bases and 9 bases respectively, with 26 bases between them. Looked up from germline, CDR1 is SEHNR and CDR2 is FQNEAQ (reference sequence). The CDR3 sequence: CASSFSVRQPLQWAQYF. As DNA, the CDR3 is TGTGCCAGCAGCTTTAGTGTGAGACAGCCCCTCCAGTGGGCCCAGTACTTC.

This chain uses TRBV6-1 with TRBJ2-7, with a weak D call TRBD1 (6 bases). The CDR3 totals 16 residues. V lost 4 bases, J lost 3 bases, and 19 bases lay in between. From germline, CDR1 is MNHNS and CDR2 SASEGT. The CDR3 DNA is TGTGCCAGCAGTGGGACAGCTCTCCTCTCGAACTACGAGCAGTACTTC. Its protein product is CASSGTALLSNYEQYF.

The chain employs TRBV6-5 and TRBJ2-2; no reliable D call. V lost 2 bases and J 6 bases, leaving 4 bases between the germline ends. Germline lookup yields CDR1 MNHEY and CDR2 SVGAGI. This CDR3 comprises 12 residues. As DNA, the CDR3 is TGTGCCAGCAGTTACCCCTCCGGGGAGCTGTTTTTT. It codes for CASSYPSGELFF.

The J gene is TRBJ2-7, the V gene TRBV20-1; D perhaps matches TRBD2 (6 bases). There are 13 residues in the CDR3. From germline, CDR1 is DFQATT and CDR2 SNEGSKA (reference sequence). The V and J ends lost 3 bases and 6 bases respectively, with 15 bases between them. CDR3 loop: CSASDQGAGEQYF. CDR3 bases: TGCAGTGCTAGTGACCAGGGAGCGGGCGAGCAGTACTTC.